This T cell receptor beta chain appears in the sequencing data of a study of cytomegalovirus exposure and HLA in healthy donors. Study summary: Falling in the Caucasian-associated ancestry cluster were 81% of 350 to 400 genotyped donors.

Trimming removed 5 bases from V and 0 bases from J, with 14 bases in between. CDR1 MNHNY and CDR2 SVGAGI come from the germline V gene (reference sequence). The CDR3 loop spans 16 amino acids. General study results and limits: With later analysis, a missense DCLRE1C variant became linked to TCR beta V- and J-gene trimming. A later analysis found common viral pathogens apparently linked to several of the most significant clusters. Upon later analysis, TCR association rates were observed to vary by HLA locus, being highest for DRB1 and lowest for HLA-C.

On this clone itself: Its antigen is undetermined.

Researchers ran the PCR with 60 Vbeta and 13 Jbeta primers. The repertoire was sequenced with immunoSEQ multiplex PCR; TCRdb's copy has only in-frame clones and lacks some. The listing records tens of thousands of clones. The sequencing sample was made of PBMCs. This receptor was identified in a woman aged 18 to 35 in good health and CMV-seronegative. The chain links TRBV6-6 to TRBJ1-5; D gene uncertain. DNA for the CDR3: TGTGCCAGCAGTGCCCGGGAACAGCATAGCAATCAGCCCCAGCATTTT. This sequence encodes CASSAREQHSNQPQHF.